The T cell receptor (beta chain) described here comes from a study of shared clonotypes between healthy human individuals (dated by TCRdb to the early 2020s). As for the study more broadly: A couple of women and a few men aged 18 to 49 years were included in the cohort. For each donor, CD4 naive and CD4 memory were each given three plates, CD8 naive was given two plates, and CD8 memory was given one plate. To estimate repertoire size and how much clonotypes are shared between individuals, the study performed deep sequencing of blood TCR repertoires from roughly five healthy adults. Libraries were prepared and TCR repertoires were sequenced by different laboratories using diverse techniques, in order to increase sequencing depth and limit assay-specific biases. Per donor, leukapheresis produced somewhere between about 0.94 and 9.5 billion PBMCs.

On this clone itself: Its antigen is currently not known. There are no base qualities to consult, and no much larger clone falls within one base.

Healthy HIV-negative adults with no recently reported acute infections or vaccinations were included as donors. Every donor was a Caucasian adult residing in Nashville, Tennessee, USA. Magnetic negative selection was used to enrich CD4+ T cells, after which naive cells were positively selected on CD45RA and the negative fraction became the memory subset. Blood was obtained by leukapheresis, after which PBMCs were separated by Ficoll-Histopaque density gradient centrifugation and cryopreserved in liquid nitrogen vapor phase. Purity and quantity of every magnetically sorted T cell population were checked by analytical flow cytometry. Genomic DNA was isolated from each sorted fraction and quantified by UV absorbance on a Nanodrop 2000c. The CDR3 runs 15 residues from the cysteine to the phenylalanine. Only CDR3 DNA remains: 45 bases, in frame from the first base. The germline V end is reduced by 1 base and the J end by 0 bases; junction bases left unmatched: 3. The germline V gene sets CDR1 to MNHEY and CDR2 to SVGAGI.

General study outcomes and caveats: Estimated clonotype richness was generally larger for naive than for memory subsets. Sharing across a few donors was observed for approximately 5% of naive CD4, over 3% of naive CD8, 2% to 2.5% of memory CD4, and about 0.4% of memory CD8 clonotypes. Compared with non-shared clonotypes, clonotypes shared by all four sorted-subset donors had higher generation probabilities. Pairwise subsampling led to the expectation that sequencing depth would affect the degree of clonotype sharing among donors. Because the study included only a small number of donors, the genetic and exposure-history diversity represented was limited. Sampling was restricted to blood, and TCR repertoires in tissues likely differ from the TCR repertoires found in blood. Incomplete sequencing was indicated by rarefaction of sorted-subset datasets, despite the large sequencing depth.

Using the deep immunoSEQ assay, TCR CDR3 regions were amplified from genomic DNA by multiplex PCR. Genomic DNA extracted from each cell subset was distributed evenly over all wells of several immunoSEQ 96-well plates, and each plate served as one replicate. Each replicate PCR for sorted subsets received 200 ng genomic DNA, equal to some 32,000 T cell genomes. The purified libraries were quantified using a Qubit 3.0 fluorometer, sized with a Bioanalyzer 2100, and then quantified again using the KAPA Library Quantification kit. Each immunoSEQ 96-well plate was sequenced on its own single-read 150-cycle Illumina NextSeq 550 flow cell. For the original study's pipeline: Because the immunoSEQ output held only junctional sequences and lacked quality scores, the filtering could not match the filtering applied to full-length reads. Sequences were annotated with PyIR, a Python wrapper for IgBLAST v1.9, and V/J genes and CDR3 were assigned using IMGT germline references. Any read was removed if the V/J assignment was weak (E-value above 1e-6), the CDR3 was missing, or the read contained stop codons, out-of-frame junctions, or ambiguous translated residues. V3J clonotypes were defined as sequences sharing an identical inferred V gene, J gene, and CDR3 amino acid sequence. Percentage overlap between repertoires was calculated by dividing the number of shared unique clonotypes by the size of the smaller repertoire. Three approaches were used to assess repertoire richness: RTK rarefaction, the Chao1 estimator, and Recon v2.1 estimates of unobserved clonotypes. For all TCRbeta clonotypes obtained by the gDNA method from four donors, generation probabilities were computed with OLGA. TCRdb holds this immuneACCESS table with in-frame rearrangements only. Some clones are missing; in checked studies, unresolved V genes explain under half, and the rest has no known cause. The V and J calls and clone size are taken from that table; D and trimming were inferred from the DNA. The sample contains some 1.5 million clones, more than 95% of them found a single time. The ten biggest clones cover over 1% of the sample.

This sequence was found in a man younger than 40 in good health. Source material: naive CD4+ T cells sorted from blood. In light of the paper, this sample's cell subset or site label describes: CD45RA+ positively selected. Here the chain combines TRBV6-5 and TRBJ2-7, and 7 junctional nucleotides match TRBD2. The nucleotide sequence reads TGTGCCAGCAGTTACTTTGGCGGGAGCTCCTACGAGCAGTACTTC. Its translation is CASSYFGGSSYEQYF.